This TCR beta chain was sequenced for a study of tumor-infiltrating lymphocytes in localized non-small cell lung cancer. The germline V gene has CDR1 MGHRA and CDR2 YSYEKL. Trimming removed 3 bases from V and 3 bases from J, with 12 bases in between. This CDR3 is built from 15 residues. Clones were sequenced by immunoSEQ multiplex PCR, and TCRdb holds only the in-frame ones, with some missing. The table shows roughly 6,800 clones, with around 60% occurring only once. The sequenced sample consisted of uninvolved lung tissue not adjacent to the tumor. This chain joins TRBV4-1 and TRBJ1-5, with D possibly TRBD1 on 5 matching bases. The sequence was obtained from a human donor with non-small cell lung cancer. CDR3 sequence: CASSQNTGTNQPQHF. CDR3 in DNA: TGCGCCAGCAGCCAGAACACAGGTACCAATCAGCCCCAGCATTTT.